A selection of T cell receptor beta chains follows, all from one sample in a study of TIL therapy for anti-PD-1-resistant metastatic lung cancer. Libraries were prepared by immunoSEQ multiplex PCR; TCRdb keeps only in-frame clonotypes and omits some of them. The table has under 100,000 clones, around three fifths seen once. The sequenced sample was tumor tissue, obtained at baseline. The receptors come from a person between 25 and 79 years old with non-small cell lung cancer. CDR3s include the opening cysteine and the closing phenylalanine or tryptophan. Each record gives: clone size, D gene, V gene, J gene, CDR3 length, CDR3 protein, CDR3 DNA. D genes are given only for firm matches. Clone size is shown for a subset of rows, as once, few, many or a class of expanded clone.

size: few; D: NA; V: TRBV28; J: TRBJ1-4; length: 11; CDR3: CASSLREKLFF; DNA: TGTGCCAGCAGTTTAAGGGAAAAACTGTTTTTT
size: few; D: NA; V: TRBV19; J: TRBJ1-1; length: 13; CDR3: CASSQGQNTEAFF; DNA: TGTGCCAGTAGTCAGGGCCAGAACACTGAAGCTTTCTTT
size: NA; D: NA; V: TRBV6-5; J: TRBJ1-4; length: 13; CDR3: CASMETTNEKLFF; DNA: TGTGCCAGCATGGAGACAACTAATGAAAAACTGTTTTTT
size: NA; D: NA; V: TRBV6-5; J: TRBJ2-1; length: 14; CDR3: CASSYTGSYNEQFF; DNA: TGTGCCAGCAGTTACACAGGCTCCTACAATGAGCAGTTCTTC
size: NA; D: NA; V: TRBV7-9; J: TRBJ2-3; length: 14; CDR3: CASNSGDRLNTQYF; DNA: TGTGCCAGCAACTCAGGGGACCGATTGAATACGCAGTATTTT
size: NA; D: TRBD1; V: TRBV29-1; J: TRBJ1-6; length: 13; CDR3: CSTRTGDNSPLHF; DNA: TGCAGTACCCGGACAGGAGATAATTCACCCCTCCACTTT
size: NA; D: NA; V: TRBV11-2; J: TRBJ2-6; length: 18; CDR3: CASSLSTRSNSGANVLTF; DNA: TGTGCCAGCAGCTTATCCACCAGGAGCAATTCTGGGGCCAACGTCCTGACTTTC
size: few; D: TRBD2; V: TRBV5-1; J: TRBJ2-7; length: 15; CDR3: CASSSLAGRGYEQYF; DNA: TGCGCCAGCAGCTCTTTAGCGGGGAGAGGCTACGAGCAGTACTTC
size: NA; D: NA; V: TRBV13; J: TRBJ2-3; length: 15; CDR3: CASSFGLPSTDTQYF; DNA: TGTGCCAGCAGCTTTGGGCTACCTAGCACAGATACGCAGTATTTT
size: NA; D: NA; V: TRBV6-6; J: TRBJ2-7; length: 14; CDR3: CASSYGGGRSEQYF; DNA: TGTGCCAGCAGCTATGGGGGGGGCAGGTCGGAGCAGTACTTC
size: NA; D: NA; V: TRBV30; J: TRBJ2-1; length: 13; CDR3: CAWTGVSVDEQFF; DNA: TGTGCCTGGACAGGGGTTTCTGTCGATGAGCAGTTCTTC
size: NA; D: NA; V: TRBV28; J: TRBJ2-7; length: 15; CDR3: CASSFGRTKTYEQYF; DNA: TGTGCCAGCAGTTTCGGGAGAACCAAGACCTACGAGCAGTACTTC
size: many; D: NA; V: TRBV25-1; J: TRBJ2-2; length: 14; CDR3: CASSDTGYTGELFF; DNA: TGTGCCAGCAGTGATACAGGTTACACCGGGGAGCTGTTTTTT
size: few; D: NA; V: TRBV2; J: TRBJ2-5; length: 13; CDR3: CASGGGAQETQYF; DNA: TGTGCCAGCGGCGGAGGGGCCCAAGAGACCCAGTACTTC
size: NA; D: TRBD1; V: TRBV5-4; J: TRBJ1-2; length: 15; CDR3: CASSFNKGQGWGYTF; DNA: TGTGCCAGCAGCTTCAACAAGGGACAGGGGTGGGGCTACACCTTC
size: many; D: NA; V: TRBV30; J: TRBJ2-1; length: 19; CDR3: CAWSVGRTWGSSSYNEQFF; DNA: TGTGCCTGGAGTGTAGGAAGGACCTGGGGATCCAGCTCCTACAATGAGCAGTTCTTC
size: NA; D: NA; V: TRBV4-2; J: TRBJ2-2; length: 16; CDR3: CASSQGDYTNTGELFF; DNA: TGTGCCAGCAGCCAAGGCGACTACACGAACACCGGGGAGCTGTTTTTT
size: NA; D: NA; V: TRBV29-1; J: TRBJ2-5; length: 12; CDR3: CSVNGGQETQYF; DNA: TGCAGCGTCAACGGGGGCCAAGAGACCCAGTACTTC
size: NA; D: TRBD1; V: TRBV28; J: TRBJ1-4; length: 15; CDR3: CASSLSAGGGKKLFF; DNA: TGTGCCAGCAGTTTAAGTGCAGGGGGCGGGAAAAAACTGTTTTTT
size: few; D: NA; V: TRBV10-1; J: TRBJ2-7; length: 13; CDR3: CASRQGANYEQYF; DNA: TGCGCCAGCAGACAGGGCGCGAACTACGAGCAGTACTTC
size: NA; D: NA; V: TRBV21-1; J: TRBJ2-1; length: 12; CDR3: CAIDETYNEQFF; DNA: TGTGCCATCGACGAAACCTACAATGAGCAGTTCTTC
size: few; D: TRBD1; V: TRBV6-2/TRBV6-3; J: TRBJ1-5; length: 15; CDR3: CASSFRTGGVQPQHF; DNA: TGTGCCAGCAGTTTTCGGACAGGGGGCGTTCAGCCCCAGCATTTT
size: few; D: NA; V: TRBV5-6; J: TRBJ2-2; length: 14; CDR3: CASRTSANTGELFF; DNA: TGTGCCAGCAGAACAAGCGCAAACACCGGGGAGCTGTTTTTT
size: NA; D: TRBD2; V: TRBV27; J: TRBJ2-1; length: 15; CDR3: CASSSSPGLAGEQFF; DNA: TGTGCCAGCAGTTCTAGCCCAGGACTAGCAGGTGAGCAGTTCTTC
size: NA; D: NA; V: TRBV5-1; J: TRBJ2-5; length: 15; CDR3: CASSWLGGGQETQYF; DNA: TGCGCCAGCAGCTGGTTGGGCGGTGGACAAGAGACCCAGTACTTC
size: once; D: TRBD1; V: TRBV5-4; J: TRBJ1-2; length: 14; CDR3: CASSTTGGAGGYTF; DNA: TGTGCCAGCAGTACCACAGGGGGCGCGGGAGGCTACACCTTC
size: NA; D: TRBD2; V: TRBV7-3; J: TRBJ2-1; length: 16; CDR3: CASSSSAGSGYNEQFF; DNA: TGTGCCAGCAGCTCCTCAGCGGGATCGGGATACAATGAGCAGTTCTTC
size: few; D: TRBD1; V: TRBV19; J: TRBJ1-5; length: 14; CDR3: CASSVRQGGQPQHF; DNA: TGTGCCAGTAGTGTTCGACAGGGCGGACAGCCCCAGCATTTT
size: NA; D: TRBD2; V: TRBV28; J: TRBJ2-2; length: 16; CDR3: CASSSGLAGGTGELFF; DNA: TGTGCCAGCAGTTCTGGACTAGCGGGTGGGACCGGGGAGCTGTTTTTT
size: few; D: TRBD1; V: TRBV30; J: TRBJ2-7; length: 15; CDR3: CAWRSGQGAFYEQYF; DNA: TGTGCCTGGAGATCCGGACAGGGGGCTTTTTACGAGCAGTACTTC
size: NA; D: TRBD1; V: TRBV28; J: TRBJ2-2; length: 16; CDR3: CASSLLGQGFTGELFF; DNA: TGTGCCAGCAGTTTACTTGGACAGGGATTCACCGGGGAGCTGTTTTTT
size: NA; D: TRBD2; V: TRBV30; J: TRBJ2-3; length: 15; CDR3: CAWSRLAGFTDTQYF; DNA: TGTGCCTGGAGTCGACTAGCGGGCTTCACAGATACGCAGTATTTT
size: NA; D: TRBD1; V: TRBV7-2; J: TRBJ1-1; length: 16; CDR3: CASGLYRTGGGTEAFF; DNA: TGTGCCAGTGGACTTTACCGGACAGGGGGCGGCACTGAAGCTTTCTTT
size: few; D: NA; V: TRBV27; J: TRBJ1-1; length: 16; CDR3: CASSPKGGGIYTEAFF; DNA: TGTGCCAGCAGTCCAAAGGGCGGGGGCATCTACACTGAAGCTTTCTTT
size: few; D: TRBD1; V: TRBV7-2; J: TRBJ1-6; length: 15; CDR3: CASSLVGTGDSPLHF; DNA: TGTGCCAGCAGCTTAGTCGGGACAGGGGATTCACCCCTCCACTTT
size: few; D: TRBD1; V: TRBV27; J: TRBJ2-2; length: 16; CDR3: CASRLQGPANTGELFF; DNA: TGTGCCAGCAGACTACAGGGGCCCGCGAACACCGGGGAGCTGTTTTTT
size: once; D: NA; V: TRBV11-2; J: TRBJ2-7; length: 16; CDR3: CASSKTQGKGSYEQYF; DNA: TGTGCCAGCAGCAAAACGCAGGGGAAGGGATCCTACGAGCAGTACTTC
size: NA; D: NA; V: TRBV9; J: TRBJ1-4; length: 15; CDR3: CASSVGGTGDEKLFF; DNA: TGTGCCAGCAGCGTAGGGGGGACCGGAGATGAAAAACTGTTTTTT
size: once; D: TRBD1; V: TRBV18; J: TRBJ1-2; length: 15; CDR3: CASSPSSGTGYGYTF; DNA: TGTGCCAGCTCACCCTCCTCCGGGACAGGGTATGGCTACACCTTC
size: NA; D: NA; V: TRBV5-8; J: TRBJ2-5; length: 13; CDR3: CATTLQGNWAQYF; DNA: TGTGCCACCACCCTACAGGGAAATTGGGCCCAGTACTTC
size: once; D: TRBD1; V: TRBV3-1/TRBV3-2; J: TRBJ2-7; length: 16; CDR3: CASSQPTDRGGYEQYF; DNA: TGTGCCAGCAGCCAGCCCACCGACAGGGGGGGATACGAGCAGTACTTC
size: NA; D: NA; V: TRBV19; J: TRBJ2-5; length: 9; CDR3: CASKETQYF; DNA: TGTGCCAGTAAGGAGACCCAGTACTTC
size: NA; D: TRBD2; V: TRBV7-9; J: TRBJ2-2; length: 17; CDR3: CASSLGLAGENTGELFF; DNA: TGTGCCAGCAGCTTAGGGCTAGCGGGGGAGAACACCGGGGAGCTGTTTTTT
size: few; D: TRBD1; V: TRBV27; J: TRBJ1-1; length: 19; CDR3: CASSLYYLGQLPQYTEAFF; DNA: TGTGCCAGCAGTTTATACTATCTGGGACAGCTGCCCCAATACACTGAAGCTTTCTTT
size: many; D: NA; V: TRBV7-3; J: TRBJ2-2; length: 13; CDR3: CATSDAVTGELFF; DNA: TGTGCCACGTCGGATGCGGTAACCGGGGAGCTGTTTTTT
size: NA; D: NA; V: TRBV5-1; J: TRBJ2-7; length: 12; CDR3: CASSLVAYEQYF; DNA: TGCGCCAGCAGCTTGGTTGCTTACGAGCAGTACTTC
size: NA; D: NA; V: TRBV11-3; J: TRBJ2-1; length: 13; CDR3: CASSPTGLNEQFF; DNA: TGTGCCAGCAGCCCCACAGGGCTAAATGAGCAGTTCTTC
size: NA; D: NA; V: TRBV10-1; J: TRBJ2-5; length: 15; CDR3: CASSEGPTPAETQYF; DNA: TGCGCCAGCAGTGAGGGGCCCACACCGGCGGAGACCCAGTACTTC
size: NA; D: NA; V: TRBV4-2; J: TRBJ2-2; length: 15; CDR3: CASSLSSSYHGELFF; DNA: TGTGCCAGCAGTTTGAGTTCATCCTACCACGGGGAGCTGTTTTTT
size: NA; D: NA; V: TRBV7-6; J: TRBJ2-3; length: 16; CDR3: CASSPAVIRGTDTQYF; DNA: TGTGCCAGCAGCCCCGCTGTGATTCGGGGCACAGATACGCAGTATTTT
size: few; D: TRBD2; V: TRBV3-1/TRBV3-2; J: TRBJ2-7; length: 15; CDR3: CASSRSGGVTYEQYF; DNA: TGTGCCAGCAGCCGCTCGGGGGGGGTGACCTACGAGCAGTACTTC
size: NA; D: TRBD2; V: TRBV28; J: TRBJ2-5; length: 16; CDR3: CASSLALLAGKETQYF; DNA: TGTGCCAGCAGTTTAGCCCTACTAGCGGGAAAAGAGACCCAGTACTTC
size: NA; D: TRBD2; V: TRBV19; J: TRBJ2-7; length: 17; CDR3: CASSPVAAGGPPREQYF; DNA: TGTGCCAGTAGTCCCGTTGCAGCGGGGGGCCCACCACGCGAGCAGTACTTC
size: NA; D: NA; V: TRBV28; J: TRBJ2-1; length: 14; CDR3: CASSLWVAYNEQFF; DNA: TGTGCCAGCAGTTTATGGGTGGCCTACAATGAGCAGTTCTTC